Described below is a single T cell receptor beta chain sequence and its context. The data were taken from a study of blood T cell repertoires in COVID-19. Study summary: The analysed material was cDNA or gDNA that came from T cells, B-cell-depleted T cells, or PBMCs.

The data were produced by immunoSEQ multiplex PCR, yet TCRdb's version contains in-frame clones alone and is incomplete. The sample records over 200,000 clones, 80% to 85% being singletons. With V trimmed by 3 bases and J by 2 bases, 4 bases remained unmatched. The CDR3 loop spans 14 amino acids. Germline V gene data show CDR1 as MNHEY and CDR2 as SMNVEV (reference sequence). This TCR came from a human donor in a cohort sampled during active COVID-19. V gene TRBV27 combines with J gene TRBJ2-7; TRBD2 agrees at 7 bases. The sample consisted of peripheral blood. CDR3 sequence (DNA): TGTGCCAGCAGTTTCACTAGCGCTACCTACGAGCAGTACTTC. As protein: CASSFTSATYEQYF.